The clone carrying this T cell receptor (beta chain) was observed at least ten times. Antigen specificity is unknown. Each CDR3 protein gets one entry after TCRdb re-called the 5' RACE reads with MiXCR. The table lists 250,000 or so distinct CDR3 sequences, 9.5% to 15% of them singletons, with 3.5% to 4.5% in the top ten. The data are from a study of identical twins. Study-wide findings and caveats: Twins shared beta out-of-frame sequences in excess, but this excess was weaker. Rather than following the same donors, the conclusions depended on cross-sectional statistical analysis. In cord blood, abundant beta clonotypes had fewer insertions; memory showed no trend.

Looked up from germline, CDR1 is SGHTA and CDR2 is FQGTGA. Trimming at V came to 4 bases and at J to 6 bases, leaving 7 bases not matched to a gene. The CDR3 runs to 16 residues. This sample also appeared in a second study, on yellow fever vaccine responses in identical twins. That paper states: Reportedly, the response of twins' T cells to the vaccine seemed partly convergent, partly personalized.

The TCR originated in a woman aged 18-29 years in good health. This chain joins TRBV7-3 and TRBJ2-3, with TRBD2 matching over 13 bases. The specimen sequenced was memory (CD45RO+) T cells sorted from blood. The CDR3 spells CASSSTSGGLADTQYF. The CDR3 region has the DNA TGTGCCAGCAGCTCGACTAGCGGGGGGTTAGCGGATACGCAGTATTTT.